The 17 T cell receptor beta chains below come from one sample, sequenced in a study of T cell responses to AZD1222 COVID-19 vaccine. The method was immunoSEQ multiplex PCR; TCRdb's version includes in-frame clones alone and lacks a portion of them. The table includes 250,000 or so clones, just over 90% detected once. The material sequenced was peripheral blood, taken on day 0 of AZD1222 vaccination. The receptor source for this set is an adult in good health.

The V and J genes are TRBV9 and TRBJ1-6; D gene unclear. V lost 0 bases and J lost 9, with 7 bases in between. Germline values: CDR1 SGDLS, CDR2 YYNGEE. The CDR3 runs 13 residues. The CDR3 protein is CASSVGVTSPLHF. CDR3 in DNA: TGTGCCAGCAGCGTAGGAGTGACTTCACCCCTCCACTTT.

The V call is TRBV5-6, the J call TRBJ1-6; D ambiguous. CDR3 size: 13 residues. The V gene lost 2 bases and the J gene lost 2 bases, with 2 bases spanning the gap. Looked up from germline, CDR1 is SGHDT and CDR2 is YYEEEE. CDR3 amino acids: CASSFTYNSPLHF. CDR3 sequence (DNA): TGTGCCAGCAGCTTTACCTATAATTCACCCCTCCACTTT.

This chain joins TRBV13 and TRBJ2-2, with 9 bases that match TRBD1. Looked up from germline, CDR1 is PRHDT and CDR2 is FYEKMQ (reference sequence). V lost 5 bases, J lost 5 bases, and 3 bases stayed unmatched. The CDR3 consists of 14 residues. The CDR3 nucleotides read TGTGCCAGCAGCCTGACAGGGGGGACCGGGGAGCTGTTTTTT. Translating it yields CASSLTGGTGELFF.

To note about this clone: Other DNA sequences in the same sample also yield this CDR3. This rearrangement joins TRBV12-3 or TRBV12-4 to TRBJ1-5, with no clear D. Trimming took off 0 bases at V and 5 bases at J, with 5 bases between the two ends. The CDR3 has 13 amino acids. CDR3 sequence reads: CASSLAQDQPQHF. DNA of the CDR3: TGTGCCAGCAGTTTAGCGCAGGATCAGCCCCAGCATTTT.

This clone was seen only a few times. The V and J genes are TRBV5-1 and TRBJ2-1; 8 positions match TRBD1. The V gene's germline CDR1 is SGHRS and CDR2 YFSETQ. The CDR3 sequence is 14 residues long. The V and J ends lost 2 bases and 7 bases, in that order; junction bases with no gene match: 5. CDR3 coding DNA: TGCGCCAGCAGCTTTACAGGGGGTTTAAATGAGCAGTTCTTC. Translating it yields CASSFTGGLNEQFF.

The chain's CDR3 is CAWTVGPHTNEQFF. Here the CDR3 DNA reads TGTGCCTGGACAGTGGGACCTCATACCAATGAGCAGTTCTTC. The V gene is TRBV30, the J gene TRBJ2-1, with D possibly being TRBD1 or TRBD2 (5 bases each). Germline loops: CDR1 GTSNPN, CDR2 SVGIG (reference sequence). The CDR3 has 14 residues. V lost 4 bases and J 6 bases, leaving 16 bases between the germline ends.

This rearrangement joins TRBV4-1 to TRBJ2-7, with 10 bases fitting TRBD1. Germline values: CDR1 MGHRA, CDR2 YSYEKL. Losses at the gene ends were 3 bases for V and 3 bases for J; bases not matched to a gene: 5. The CDR3 contains 15 residues. The CDR3 nucleotides are TGCGCCAGCAGCCATCGGACAGGGGGTTTCTACGAGCAGTACTTC. This encodes CASSHRTGGFYEQYF.

V is TRBV28 and J is TRBJ1-6; a weak D match, TRBD1 (5 bases). This CDR3 is 16 amino acids long. Trimming pared 7 bases from V and 9 bases from J, leaving 22 bases between. Per germline, CDR1 MDHEN and CDR2 SYDVKM. In DNA, the CDR3 is TGTGCCAGCACCACCACGGGGCCTCCGGACTCTTCACCCCTCCACTTT. This sequence encodes CASTTTGPPDSSPLHF.

This chain joins TRBV3-1 (or the pseudogene TRBV3-2) and TRBJ2-5, with D perhaps matching TRBD1 (6 bases). CDR3 size: 16 residues. CDR1 is LGHDT and CDR2 is YNNKEL in the germline V gene (reference sequence). V lost 3 bases and J 4 bases, leaving 18 bases between the germline ends. For the CDR3, the DNA is TGTGCCAGCAGCCATTCAGCACAGGGCGTAAGAGAGACCCAGTACTTC. It codes for CASSHSAQGVRETQYF.

As concerns this clone: A junction end diverges from the germline sequence, so it may reflect a read error. This chain links TRBV7-9 with TRBJ1-2; D perhaps matches TRBD1 (6 bases). Germline-derived CDR1 and CDR2 are SEHNR and FQNEAQ (reference sequence). The CDR3 is 14 amino acids. CDR3: CASSRGETRGGCTF. For the CDR3, the DNA is TGTGCCAGCAGTCGAGGAGAAACCCGGGGGGGCTGCACCTTC.

This chain joins TRBV24-1 and TRBJ1-5; no firm D call. Germline-derived CDR1 and CDR2 are KGHDR and SFDVKD. The CDR3 loop spans 12 amino acids. V dropped 6 bases and J dropped 9 bases, with 11 bases sitting between them. In DNA form, the CDR3 reads TGTGCCACCAGTTCCCAGATAGGGCCCCAGCATTTT. It yields the protein CATSSQIGPQHF.

This chain connects TRBV6-5 to TRBJ2-7; 11 nucleotides align to TRBD2. From germline, CDR1 is MNHEY and CDR2 SVGAGI. CDR3 length: 14 residues. Losses at the gene ends were 8 bases for V and 5 bases for J; bases not matched to a gene: 8. CDR3 sequence reads: CASGRLAGRNEQYF. CDR3 bases: TGTGCCAGCGGTAGACTAGCGGGGAGGAACGAGCAGTACTTC.

The chain is built from TRBV7-8 and TRBJ1-2; the D gene is possibly TRBD1 (5 bases). V lost 5 bases to trimming and J lost 8 bases, with 15 bases between them. CDR1 is SGHVS, CDR2 FQNEAQ, per germline. This CDR3 contains 13 residues. The CDR3 coding sequence is TGTGCCAGCAGCCCGAGACAGTCTCGGGGCTACACCTTC. Protein: CASSPRQSRGYTF.

This chain uses TRBV28 with TRBJ1-5; no definite D call. The V gene lost 7 bases and the J gene lost 0 bases, with 7 bases spanning the gap. This CDR3 has 13 amino acids. Germline values: CDR1 MDHEN, CDR2 SYDVKM. This CDR3 is CASTWSSNQPQHF. The CDR3 bases are TGTGCCAGCACCTGGAGTAGCAATCAGCCCCAGCATTTT.

V and J are TRBV28 and TRBJ2-5, with D possibly matching TRBD2 (6 bases). This CDR3 is built from 14 residues. CDR1 and CDR2 (germline): MDHEN, SYDVKM. V dropped 4 bases and J dropped 5 bases, with 14 bases sitting between them. The DNA of the CDR3 is TGTGCCAGCAGTTCGACTGGGACTTCGGAGACCCAGTACTTC. Amino acid sequence: CASSSTGTSETQYF.

The CDR3 here is CASSTGFGELFF. CDR3 DNA sequence: TGTGCCAGCAGTACAGGATTCGGGGAGCTGTTTTTT. The chain combines TRBV28 with TRBJ2-2; D is possibly TRBD1 (5 bases). CDR3 length: 12 amino acids. Per germline, CDR1 MDHEN and CDR2 SYDVKM. Trimming shortened V by 5 bases and J by 7 bases, and 8 bases separated the two germline ends.

The rearrangement links TRBV28 to TRBJ2-1; 8 bases align to TRBD2. Germline-derived CDR1 and CDR2 are MDHEN and SYDVKM. The CDR3 has 16 residues. Trimming cost V 4 bases and J 9 bases; bases outside gene matches: 14. CDR3 region: CASSSELAAPWGEQFF. CDR3 DNA sequence: TGTGCCAGCAGTTCAGAACTAGCGGCCCCGTGGGGTGAGCAGTTCTTC.